Below, 32 T cell receptor beta chains from the same sample are listed, as sequenced in a study of blood T cell repertoires in COVID-19. TCRdb's table, derived via immunoSEQ multiplex PCR, lists solely in-frame clones and lacks some. The data contain 140,000 or so clones, approximately 80% of them singletons. Sequencing was done on a sample of PBMCs or T cells enriched from blood (not recorded which). Source of these receptors: a woman between 40 and 55 years old who had recovered from COVID-19.

V and J are TRBV5-1 and TRBJ2-7; 7 positions agree with TRBD2. CDR3 size: 15 residues. Germline V gene sequence: CDR1 SGHRS, CDR2 YFSETQ. Unmatched junction bases numbered 8, after V lost 3 bases and J lost 2 bases. This CDR3 is CASSSSGVEAYEQYF. The CDR3 DNA reads as TGCGCCAGCAGCTCAAGCGGGGTGGAAGCCTACGAGCAGTACTTC.

The chain carries TRBV5-8 and TRBJ2-3, with 11 bases lining up with TRBD1. The V gene's germline CDR1 is SGHTS and CDR2 YDEGEE. V dropped 4 bases and J dropped 4; count of bases not matched to a gene: 5. The CDR3 is made up of 15 amino acids. CDR3 coding DNA: TGTGCCAGCAGCGCCGGGACAGGGGGAGCAGATACGCAGTATTTT. Residues: CASSAGTGGADTQYF.

V usage is TRBV7-9 and J usage is TRBJ1-1; 8 positions agree with TRBD1. The V gene end was trimmed by 4 bases and the J gene end by 4 bases; junction bases not matched to a gene: 11. The CDR3 spans 16 residues. The germline gives CDR1 SEHNR, CDR2 FQNEAQ (reference sequence). The CDR3 nucleotides read TGTGCCAGCAGCTCGCCCCTTACAGGGGGTAGCACTGAAGCTTTCTTT. Amino acid sequence: CASSSPLTGGSTEAFF.

The genes are TRBV13 and TRBJ2-7; 7 nucleotides match TRBD1. In germline, CDR1 is PRHDT, CDR2 FYEKMQ (reference sequence). This CDR3 has 14 residues. V lost 4 bases, J lost 0 bases, and 3 bases stayed unmatched. The CDR3 DNA reads TGTGCCAGCAGCTGGGGACAGAGCTCCTACGAGCAGTACTTC. Its translation: CASSWGQSSYEQYF.

V and J are TRBV27 and TRBJ1-1, with D possibly matching TRBD1 (6 bases). In germline, CDR1 is MNHEY, CDR2 SMNVEV (reference sequence). V was trimmed by 8 bases and J by 4 bases, leaving 20 bases between them. This CDR3 is 15 amino acids long. The CDR3 region has the DNA TGTGCCAGCGGGGGGCGGGGGGCTCTTTTCACTGAAGCTTTCTTT. It yields the protein CASGGRGALFTEAFF.

This chain joins TRBV30 and TRBJ1-1; D possibly corresponds to TRBD1 (6 bases). V was clipped by 5 bases and J by 5 bases, with 12 bases between them. CDR3 length: 12 amino acids. CDR1 is GTSNPN, CDR2 SVGIG, per germline (reference sequence). CDR3 nucleotide sequence: TGTGCCTGGGCTACAGGGAGAACTGAAGCTTTCTTT. Its translation is CAWATGRTEAFF.

The J gene is TRBJ2-7, the V gene TRBV4-1; TRBD2 is a possible D gene (7 bases). The germline V and J ends were trimmed by 2 bases and 2 bases, with 13 bases remaining between them. CDR3 length: 15 residues. Germline CDR1 and CDR2: MGHRA and YSYEKL. In DNA form, the CDR3 reads TGCGCCAGCAGCCAATTACAGGGAGGGCCCTACGAGCAGTACTTC. Translation: CASSQLQGGPYEQYF.

The chain combines TRBV11-2 with TRBJ2-1; 11 bases fit TRBD2. Per the germline V gene, CDR1 is SGHAT and CDR2 is FQNNGV. Trimming at V came to 1 base and at J to 9 bases, leaving 8 bases not matched to a gene. The CDR3 is made up of 16 amino acids. The CDR3 spells CASSLVLAGGFGEQFF. The DNA for the CDR3 is TGTGCCAGCAGCTTAGTCCTAGCGGGGGGCTTCGGTGAGCAGTTCTTC.

V and J are TRBV9 and TRBJ2-5; 7 nucleotides match TRBD1. Germline-derived CDR1 and CDR2 are SGDLS and YYNGEE. There are 15 residues in the CDR3. Germline trimming cut 2 bases from V and 2 bases from J; bases unmatched to any gene: 6. Here the CDR3 reads CASSVQQGPQETQYF. The CDR3 DNA sequence: TGTGCCAGCAGCGTGCAACAGGGGCCACAAGAGACCCAGTACTTC.

The chain employs TRBV9 and TRBJ2-1; TRBD2 matches at 10 bases. The V segment lost 4 bases and the J segment 9 bases; nucleotides outside the gene matches: 10. The germline V gene encodes CDR1 SGDLS and CDR2 YYNGEE. CDR3 size: 15 residues. In DNA form, the CDR3 reads TGTGCCAGCAGCCCCAGAGCGGGGGGGCCGAGTGAGCAGTTCTTC. This encodes CASSPRAGGPSEQFF.

This chain joins TRBV5-8 and TRBJ2-5; D possibly corresponds to TRBD2 (6 bases). Deletions cut 1 base from V and 3 bases from J, with 16 bases between. This CDR3 has 16 amino acids. Germline V lookup: CDR1 SGHTS, CDR2 YDEGEE. In nucleotides, the CDR3 is TGTGCCAGCAGCTTGAGGCGGGAAGGATCTAAAGAGACCCAGTACTTC. This encodes CASSLRREGSKETQYF. Based on the CDR3 plus reference TRBV5-8 and TRBJ2-5, the full variable domain is EAGVTQSPTHLIKTRGQQATLRCSPISGHTSVYWYQQALGLGLQFLLWYDEGEERNRGNFPPRFSGRQFPNYSSELNVNALELEDSALYLCASSLRREGSKETQYFGPGTRLLVL.

The genes are TRBV5-1 and TRBJ1-1; no firm D call. V was clipped by 4 bases and J by 4 bases, with 17 bases between them. CDR1 is SGHRS, CDR2 YFSETQ, per germline. The CDR3 is 15 residues long. The CDR3 reads CASSGNTFGGTEAFF. The CDR3 DNA reads TGCGCCAGCAGCGGGAATACTTTCGGAGGCACTGAAGCTTTCTTT.

As DNA, the CDR3 is TGTGCCTGGAGGACAGGGGTATACACTGAAGCTTTCTTT. Its protein product is CAWRTGVYTEAFF. V and J are TRBV30 and TRBJ1-1, with 8 positions matching TRBD1. V lost 3 bases, J lost 3 bases, and 3 bases stayed unmatched. This CDR3 contains 13 residues. Germline CDR1 reads GTSNPN; CDR2 reads SVGIG (reference sequence). The full variable domain, its missing parts supplied by reference TRBV30 and TRBJ1-1, is SQTIHQWPATLVQPVGSPLSLECTVEGTSNPNLYWYRQAAGRGLQLLFYSVGIGQISSEVPQNLSASRPQDRQFILSSKKLLLSDSGFYLCAWRTGVYTEAFFGQGTRLTVV.

The rearrangement links TRBV2 to TRBJ1-1; no clear D gene. Germline loops: CDR1 SNHLY, CDR2 FYNNEI. V lost 6 bases to trimming and J lost 0 bases, with 14 bases between them. CDR3 length equals 15 residues. The CDR3 DNA is TGTGCCAGCAGCCCAAGTTTCACTATGAACACTGAAGCTTTCTTT. This codes for CASSPSFTMNTEAFF.

This clone was observed a single time. This sequence joins TRBV2 and TRBJ2-3, with TRBD1 matching 7 bases. CDR3 size: 13 residues. Trimming cost V 8 bases and J 4 bases; bases outside gene matches: 6. Germline-derived CDR1 and CDR2 are SNHLY and FYNNEI. The CDR3 reads CASQGGPPDTQYF. CDR3 in DNA: TGTGCCAGCCAAGGGGGCCCTCCAGATACGCAGTATTTT.

J is TRBJ1-1 and V is TRBV4-2, with unresolved D. CDR3 length: 15 residues. Trimming left V 0 bases short and J 4 bases short, with 12 bases between. Germline loops: CDR1 LGHNA, CDR2 YNFKEQ. The CDR3 DNA is TGTGCCAGCAGCCAAGATCGATCCGAGGGCACTGAAGCTTTCTTT. Amino acid sequence: CASSQDRSEGTEAFF.

The chain employs TRBV20-1 and TRBJ2-3; 13 nucleotides align to TRBD2. The V segment lost 3 bases and the J segment 5 bases; nucleotides outside the gene matches: 11. The CDR3 runs to 17 residues. Germline assignment: CDR1 DFQATT and CDR2 SNEGSKA (reference sequence). The CDR3 sequence is CSASRTSGSPIRDTQYF. The CDR3 nucleotides are TGCAGTGCTAGTCGGACTAGCGGGAGCCCCATCCGAGATACGCAGTATTTT.

The gene calls are TRBV5-5 and TRBJ1-5; the D is unclear. This CDR3 spans 14 amino acids. Germline V gives CDR1 SGHKS, CDR2 YYEKEE (reference sequence). The V end was cut by 4 bases, the J end by 0 bases, with 8 bases between. CDR3 DNA sequence: TGTGCCAGCAGCCCCCTTTATAGCAATCAGCCCCAGCATTTT. Translated, it gives CASSPLYSNQPQHF.

The chain is built from TRBV5-1 and TRBJ1-1; no definite D call. The CDR3 covers 13 residues. The V gene lost 4 bases and the J gene lost 1 base, with 8 bases spanning the gap. CDR1 and CDR2 (germline): SGHRS, YFSETQ. The CDR3 DNA follows: TGCGCCAGCAGCCTCACATGGAACACTGAAGCTTTCTTT. Amino acid sequence: CASSLTWNTEAFF.

The chain couples TRBV30 to TRBJ1-2; D ambiguous. Germline-derived CDR1 and CDR2 are GTSNPN and SVGIG (reference sequence). Trimming cost V 3 bases and J 1 base, with 9 bases left between them. The CDR3 runs 13 residues. This chain's CDR3 is CAWSRGVNYGYTF. The CDR3 bases are TGTGCCTGGAGCCGGGGAGTTAACTATGGCTACACCTTC.

V usage is TRBV19 and J usage is TRBJ2-5; 11 nucleotides match TRBD1. Per germline, CDR1 LNHDA and CDR2 SQIVND (reference sequence). The V segment lost 5 bases and the J segment 5 bases; nucleotides outside the gene matches: 4. CDR3 size: 14 residues. The CDR3 protein is CASSPRDRGETQYF. CDR3 nucleotides: TGTGCCAGTAGTCCCCGGGACAGGGGGGAGACCCAGTACTTC.

This chain links TRBV5-6 with TRBJ2-3; D not resolved. CDR1 and CDR2 from the germline V gene are SGHDT and YYEEEE. This CDR3 comprises 14 residues. Trimming removed 6 bases at V and 1 base at J, with 12 bases between. CDR3 protein: CASTIHEGTDTQYF. CDR3 sequence (DNA): TGTGCCAGCACCATCCACGAGGGCACAGATACGCAGTATTTT.

V gene TRBV5-1 combines with J gene TRBJ1-2; TRBD1 might be the D (6 bases). V shed 7 bases and J shed 2 bases, with 9 bases lying between them. This CDR3 has 12 residues. The V gene's germline CDR1 is SGHRS and CDR2 YFSETQ. The CDR3 nucleotides read TGCGCCAGCGGGGACAACAACTATGGCTACACCTTC. Translating it yields CASGDNNYGYTF.

This chain joins TRBV2 and TRBJ2-2, with TRBD1 identical over 8 bases. The CDR3 consists of 14 residues. Trimming removed 6 bases from V and 3 bases from J; junction bases left unmatched: 3. Germline V gene sequence: CDR1 SNHLY, CDR2 FYNNEI. CDR3 sequence: CASSVQGDTGELFF. CDR3 nucleotides: TGTGCCAGCAGCGTACAGGGGGACACCGGGGAGCTGTTTTTT.

The gene calls are TRBV11-1 and TRBJ2-3, with 10 bases lining up with TRBD1. The length of the CDR3 is 15 residues. V shed 5 bases, J shed 6 bases, and the junction held 8 bases outside the gene matches. Germline V CDR1 and CDR2: SGHAT, FQDESV (reference sequence). The CDR3 sequence is CASSPGTGVADTQYF. CDR3 nucleotide sequence: TGTGCCAGCAGCCCCGGGACAGGGGTGGCGGATACGCAGTATTTT.

The chain joins TRBV3-1 (or the pseudogene TRBV3-2) to TRBJ2-7, with TRBD2 matching 9 bases. This CDR3 is 15 amino acids long. The J segment lost 0 bases and the V segment lost 4 bases, leaving 4 bases of the junction unmatched. Germline V lookup: CDR1 LGHDT, CDR2 YNNKEL (reference sequence). The CDR3 sequence: CASSRGLASSYEQYF. The CDR3 nucleotides are TGTGCCAGCAGCCGTGGACTAGCGAGCTCCTACGAGCAGTACTTC.

The chain joins TRBV2 to TRBJ2-5, with TRBD1 matching 9 bases. CDR3 length equals 15 residues. CDR1 and CDR2 (germline): SNHLY, FYNNEI. The J segment lost 2 bases and the V segment lost 6 bases, leaving 7 bases of the junction unmatched. The CDR3 bases are TGTGCCAGCAGCCCGGACAGGGGCCTGCAAGAGACCCAGTACTTC. Amino acids: CASSPDRGLQETQYF. Together with reference TRBV2 and TRBJ2-5, the CDR3 gives the full variable domain: EPEVTQTPSHQVTQMGQEVILRCVPISNHLYFYWYRQILGQKVEFLVSFYNNEISEKSEIFDDQFSVERPDGSNFTLKIRSTKLEDSAMYFCASSPDRGLQETQYFGPGTRLLVL.

V gene TRBV12-3 or TRBV12-4 combines with J gene TRBJ1-6; D is unresolved. This CDR3 region has 12 residues. V was shortened by 6 bases and J by 6 bases, with 6 bases between the two germline ends. CDR3: CASSSSNSPLHF. CDR3 bases: TGTGCCAGCAGCTCCAGTAATTCACCCCTCCACTTT.

The genes are TRBV4-1 and TRBJ1-1; D uncertain. Germline values: CDR1 MGHRA, CDR2 YSYEKL. This CDR3 has 13 amino acids. The V gene lost 3 bases and the J gene lost 6 bases, with 11 bases spanning the gap. The CDR3 spells CASSQDGRPEAFF. In nucleotides, the CDR3 is TGCGCCAGCAGCCAGGACGGGAGGCCTGAAGCTTTCTTT.

The CDR3 sequence: CAIRQGAGGETQYF. The CDR3 DNA sequence: TGTGCCATCAGACAGGGGGCCGGGGGGGAGACCCAGTACTTC. This chain connects TRBV10-3 to TRBJ2-5; TRBD1 aligns across 9 bases. Germline V gene data show CDR1 as ENHRY and CDR2 as SYGVKD. The ends lost 6 bases at V and 5 bases at J; junction bases unmatched: 7. This CDR3 contains 14 residues.

The rearrangement joins TRBV18 to TRBJ2-1; unclear D gene. Looked up from germline, CDR1 is KGHSH and CDR2 is LQKENI. V lost 0 bases and J lost 5, with 11 bases in between. The CDR3 covers 15 residues. The CDR3 is CASSPPLGNNNEQFF. As DNA, the CDR3 is TGTGCCAGCTCACCACCTTTGGGCAACAACAATGAGCAGTTCTTC. Filled out from reference TRBV18 and TRBJ2-1, the complete variable domain reads NAGVMQNPRHLVRRRGQEARLRCSPMKGHSHVYWYRQLPEEGLKFMVYLQKENIIDESGMPKERFSAEFPKEGPSILRIQQVVRGDSAAYFCASSPPLGNNNEQFFGPGTRLTVL.

The rearrangement uses TRBV5-3 and TRBJ1-2; no clear D gene. TRBV5-3 belongs to the ORF category, with a function that is uncertain. Trimming removed 4 bases at V and 4 bases at J, with 17 bases between. The CDR3 covers 15 residues. The CDR3 spells CARSDCQDCRYGYTF. The CDR3 DNA reads as TGTGCCAGAAGCGACTGTCAAGACTGCCGCTATGGCTACACCTTC.